Each of the 6 T cell receptor beta chains below was sequenced from the same sample in a study of cytomegalovirus exposure and HLA in healthy donors. PCR employed 60 Vbeta and 13 Jbeta primers. This table comes from immunoSEQ multiplex PCR, and its TCRdb copy is limited to in-frame clones, with some not included. The sample includes 120,000 to 150,000 clones, around four fifths of them seen just once. Sequenced sample: PBMCs. The receptors come from a boy aged 2-15 years in good health and CMV-seronegative.

This clone was found a few times. The gene calls are TRBV9 and TRBJ2-7, with 10 bases fitting TRBD1. CDR3 length: 15 residues. Unmatched junction bases numbered 9, after V lost 4 bases and J lost 5 bases. The germline gives CDR1 SGDLS, CDR2 YYNGEE. The CDR3 protein is CASSPHGTGVDEQYF. The CDR3 nucleotides are TGTGCCAGCAGCCCCCATGGGACAGGGGTCGACGAGCAGTACTTC.

The chain employs TRBV12-5 and TRBJ2-5, with D perhaps matching TRBD2 (5 bases). The CDR3 runs 13 residues. Germline CDR1 reads LGHNT; CDR2 reads FRNRAP. V lost 6 bases and J 2 bases, leaving 10 bases between the germline ends. CDR3 DNA: TGTGCTAGTGGAAGACGGGAACAAGAGACCCAGTACTTC. It encodes CASGRREQETQYF.

The chain couples TRBV27 to TRBJ1-2; no clear D. CDR3 length: 13 amino acids. V lost 0 bases and J 8 bases, leaving 10 bases between the germline ends. The germline CDR1 and CDR2 sequences are MNHEY and SMNVEV (reference sequence). The CDR3 nucleotides read TGTGCCAGCAGTTTATCCTTAATGAGCGGCTACACCTTC. As protein: CASSLSLMSGYTF.

This chain uses TRBV7-9 with TRBJ2-1; D perhaps matches TRBD2 (5 bases). Germline V gene sequence: CDR1 SEHNR, CDR2 FQNEAQ (reference sequence). Between the trimmed V and J ends, which lost 3 bases and 1 base, there was a span of 10 bases. CDR3 length equals 15 residues. The CDR3 loop is CASSFRGNSYNEQFF. The DNA for the CDR3 is TGTGCCAGCAGCTTCCGAGGGAATTCCTACAATGAGCAGTTCTTC.

The chain recombines TRBV5-6 with TRBJ1-1; TRBD1 agrees at 7 bases. Germline V gives CDR1 SGHDT, CDR2 YYEEEE. The V segment lost 4 bases and the J segment 6 bases; nucleotides outside the gene matches: 12. The CDR3 is made up of 15 amino acids. The CDR3 coding sequence is TGTGCCAGCAGCCCGCTTCGACAGGGTTGGTCTGAAGCTTTCTTT. It specifies CASSPLRQGWSEAFF.

The sample holds one count of this clone. This chain uses TRBV13 with TRBJ1-2, with D possibly matching TRBD1 (6 bases). Trimming shortened V by 3 bases and J by 4 bases, and 21 bases separated the two germline ends. The CDR3 extends over 17 amino acids. Germline CDR1 reads PRHDT; CDR2 reads FYEKMQ (reference sequence). The CDR3 region has the DNA TGTGCCAGCAGCTTCTCGACAGGCATGGGGTCCTTCTATGGCTACACCTTC. It specifies CASSFSTGMGSFYGYTF. Full variable domain (outside the CDR3, taken from reference TRBV13 and TRBJ1-2): AAGVIQSPRHLIKEKRETATLKCYPIPRHDTVYWYQQGPGQDPQFLISFYEKMQSDKGSIPDRFSAQQFSDYHSELNMSSLELGDSALYFCASSFSTGMGSFYGYTFGSGTRLTVV.